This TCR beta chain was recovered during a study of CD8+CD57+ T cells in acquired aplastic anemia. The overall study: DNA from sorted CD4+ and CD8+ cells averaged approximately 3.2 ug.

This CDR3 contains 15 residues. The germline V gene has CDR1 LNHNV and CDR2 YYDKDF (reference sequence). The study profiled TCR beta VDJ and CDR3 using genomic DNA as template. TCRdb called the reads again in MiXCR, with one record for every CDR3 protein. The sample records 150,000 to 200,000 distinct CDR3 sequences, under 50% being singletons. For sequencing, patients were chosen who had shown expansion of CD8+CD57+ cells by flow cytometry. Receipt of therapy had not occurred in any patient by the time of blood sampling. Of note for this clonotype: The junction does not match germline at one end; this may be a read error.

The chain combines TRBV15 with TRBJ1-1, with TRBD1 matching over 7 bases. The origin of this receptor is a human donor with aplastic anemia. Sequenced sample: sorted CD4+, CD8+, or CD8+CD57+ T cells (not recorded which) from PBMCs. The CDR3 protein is CATSRGGGSNTEAFF. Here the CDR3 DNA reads TGTGCCACTAGCAGGGGGGGGGGTTCGAACACTGAAGCTTTCTTT.